This is a list of T cell receptor beta chains from one sample in a study of T cell responses to AZD1222 COVID-19 vaccine. Only in-frame clones appear in the TCRdb table, and some are missing; sequencing was by immunoSEQ multiplex PCR. The table shows under 150,000 clones, with roughly 89% occurring only once. The input for sequencing was peripheral blood, taken on day 0 of AZD1222 vaccination. Source of these receptors: an adult in good health. The CDR3 runs from the conserved cysteine through the conserved F or W. The order of the fields is V gene, CDR3 length, J gene, D gene, CDR3 DNA, CDR3 protein. A D gene is named only where the DNA matches it firmly.

>TRBV5-4|17|TRBJ2-3|TRBD2
TGTGCCAGCAGCTTGCCCACTAGCGGGGTTACCACAGATACGCAGTATTTT
CASSLPTSGVTTDTQYF
>TRBV30|16|TRBJ1-2|NA
TGTGCCTGGAGTGTAAGCTCGAACCGTCCCAGGGGTGGCTACACCTTC
CAWSVSSNRPRGGYTF
>TRBV11-3|15|TRBJ2-1|TRBD1
TGTGCCAGCAGCTTAGGGCCACAGGGGGCATATGAGCAGTTCTTC
CASSLGPQGAYEQFF
>TRBV5-4|15|TRBJ2-1|NA
TGTGCCAGCAGCTTACAAACTTTGGGGTGGTATGAGCAGTTCTTC
CASSLQTLGWYEQFF
>TRBV5-4|15|TRBJ2-2|TRBD2
TGTGCCAGCAGCTTGGGGGGAGGGGAGACCGGGGAGCTGTTTTTT
CASSLGGGETGELFF
>TRBV11-1|13|TRBJ1-6|NA
TGTGCCAGCAGCTTAGACGGAAGGGGAACCCTCCACTTT
CASSLDGRGTLHF
>TRBV7-6|15|TRBJ1-1|NA
TGTGCCAGCAGCTTAGATACCCAGAGAAACACTGAAGCTTTCTTT
CASSLDTQRNTEAFF
>TRBV27|15|TRBJ1-2|TRBD1
TGTGCCAGCAGTTTAAGGAGGGGGCCGGGCTATGGCTACACCTTC
CASSLRRGPGYGYTF
>TRBV11-2|11|TRBJ2-1|NA
TGTGCCAGCGCGGGCACGGTTGAGCAGTTCTTC
CASAGTVEQFF
>TRBV19|13|TRBJ1-4|TRBD1
TGTGCCAGTAGAACAGGGGGCCATGAAAAACTGTTTTTT
CASRTGGHEKLFF
>TRBV5-1|12|TRBJ1-2|NA
TGCGCCAGCAGCCTGGACCGATATGGCTACACCTTC
CASSLDRYGYTF
>TRBV30|15|TRBJ1-4|NA
TGTGCCTGGAGTAGCTGGGGGAGTCTTAATGAAAAACTGTTTTTT
CAWSSWGSLNEKLFF
>TRBV7-9|16|TRBJ2-3|NA
TGTGCCAGCAGCTTACTGGCTGGACCATTTGGGGATACGCAGTATTTT
CASSLLAGPFGDTQYF
>TRBV6-6|13|TRBJ1-4|NA
TGTGCCAGCAGGGCGAGGGAGAATGAAAAACTGTTTTTT
CASRARENEKLFF
>TRBV6-5|13|TRBJ1-3|NA
TGTGCCAGCTGCGTGATCTCTGGAAACACCATATATTTT
CASCVISGNTIYF
>TRBV5-5|15|TRBJ2-7|TRBD1
TGTGCCAGCAGCTTAGCCGGGACAGGAACCTACGAGCAGTACTTC
CASSLAGTGTYEQYF
>TRBV27|14|TRBJ1-1|TRBD1
TGTGCCAGCAGACCAAGACAGGGGAACACTGAAGCTTTCTTT
CASRPRQGNTEAFF
>TRBV3-1/TRBV3-2|15|TRBJ1-2|NA
TGTGCCAGCAGCCCTCCCGGGGTCGCTAACTATGGCTACACCTTC
CASSPPGVANYGYTF
>TRBV7-8|13|TRBJ2-7|NA
TGTGCCAGCAGCTTCGCCACAAGCTATGAGCAGTACTTC
CASSFATSYEQYF
>TRBV5-1|15|TRBJ1-2|TRBD1
TGCGCCAGCAGCTTCCCGACAGGGGGGGGAGCGGGCTACACCTTC
CASSFPTGGGAGYTF
>TRBV11-1|16|TRBJ2-5|NA
TGTGCCAGCAGCTTATATGTTTCCGGCGGCCAAGAGACCCAGTACTTC
CASSLYVSGGQETQYF
>TRBV18|14|TRBJ2-1|NA
TGTGCCAGCTCACCACTTCGCGTAGACAATGAGCAGTTCTTC
CASSPLRVDNEQFF
>TRBV27|17|TRBJ1-6|TRBD1
TGTGCCAGCAGTACCGGGACAGGGGTAACCTATAATTCACCCCTCCACTTT
CASSTGTGVTYNSPLHF
>TRBV29-1|12|TRBJ2-7|TRBD1
TGCAGCGCCAGGGACAGCTCCTACGAGCAGTACTTC
CSARDSSYEQYF
>TRBV2|14|TRBJ1-4|TRBD1
TGTGCCAGCAGTGTAACAGGGGGCTTGGAAAAACTGTTTTTT
CASSVTGGLEKLFF
>TRBV7-3|15|TRBJ1-1|NA
TGTGCCAGCAGCTTAACGGGGGGTGGCAGGCTTGAAGCTTTCTTT
CASSLTGGGRLEAFF
>TRBV3-1/TRBV3-2|15|TRBJ2-7|NA
TGTGCCAGCAGCCAAAAAGCGGGCCGGACCTACGAGCAGTACTTC
CASSQKAGRTYEQYF
>TRBV6-2/TRBV6-3|12|TRBJ2-7|NA
TGTGCCAGCAGTAACAGCGCCTACGAGCAGTACTTC
CASSNSAYEQYF
>TRBV19|17|TRBJ2-7|NA
TGTGCCAGTAGTCAGTTCGGACAGATAAATCCCTCCTACGAGCAGTACTTC
CASSQFGQINPSYEQYF
>TRBV7-6|18|TRBJ1-3|NA
TGTGCCAGCAGCTCCATGCAGGGGTTTGGGGACTCTGGAAACACCATATATTTT
CASSSMQGFGDSGNTIYF
>TRBV7-2|16|TRBJ2-7|NA
TGTGCCAGCAGCATTAATCTATTAGCGGTATCCTACGAGCAGTACTTC
CASSINLLAVSYEQYF
>TRBV18|13|TRBJ1-1|NA
TGTGCCAGCTCACCAGGTCCGGGCACTGAAGCTTTCTTT
CASSPGPGTEAFF
>TRBV19|16|TRBJ2-2|NA
TGTGCCAGTAGTATGGGCAGGGTGGAGAACACCGGGGAGCTGTTTTTT
CASSMGRVENTGELFF
>TRBV4-1|13|TRBJ1-2|NA
TGCGCCAGCAGCCCGGGGAATGGCTATGGCTACACCTTC
CASSPGNGYGYTF
>TRBV28|15|TRBJ1-4|NA
TGTGCCAGCACTCCGTTGGGCCCTACTAATGAAAAACTGTTTTTT
CASTPLGPTNEKLFF
>TRBV14|16|TRBJ2-1|NA
TGTGCCAGCAGCCGGCAGTGGGTGTCTGCCGACAATGAGCAGTTCTTC
CASSRQWVSADNEQFF
>TRBV28|16|TRBJ2-1|NA
TGTGCCAGCCGCACTCCGAGTCCTTCATCCTACAATGAGCAGTTCTTC
CASRTPSPSSYNEQFF